The present entry profiles one T cell receptor (beta chain) with its context. In germline, CDR1 is SGHNT, CDR2 YYREEE (reference sequence). This CDR3 comprises 13 residues. The data originate from a study of cytomegalovirus exposure and HLA in healthy donors. Primers for the PCR totalled 60 Vbeta and 13 Jbeta. Some clones are missing from TCRdb's copy, which holds only in-frame ones; the method was immunoSEQ multiplex PCR. This sample has about 150,000 clones, with around 84% found just once. The source is a boy younger than 10 in good health and CMV-seronegative. The rearrangement uses TRBV5-4 and TRBJ2-5; 9 bases agree with TRBD1. The J call may be incorrect, as the DNA end agrees better with TRBJ2-7. Sequenced input: PBMCs. The CDR3 bases are TGTGCCAGCAGCTCCGGGACAGGGTACGAGCAGTACTTC. Protein sequence: CASSSGTGYEQYF.